The 9 T cell receptor beta chains listed next were all sequenced from one sample in a study of blood T cell repertoires in COVID-19. Generated by immunoSEQ multiplex PCR, the TCRdb table keeps only in-frame clones and is missing some. The repertoire holds about 100,000 clones, with about 92% as singletons. Sequenced material: peripheral blood. Receptor source: a man aged 50 to 60 with active COVID-19.

The J gene is TRBJ1-5, the V gene TRBV15; 8 nucleotides agree with TRBD1. The germline gives CDR1 LNHNV, CDR2 YYDKDF (reference sequence). V was pared by 0 bases and J by 0 bases, with 7 bases of the junction left unmatched. The CDR3 has 18 residues. CDR3 coding DNA: TGTGCCACCAGCAGAGAGCGGACAGGGACTTATAGCAATCAGCCCCAGCATTTT. This codes for CATSRERTGTYSNQPQHF.

The rearrangement uses TRBV4-1 and TRBJ1-5, with TRBD1 matching 10 bases. Unmatched junction bases numbered 5, after V lost 2 bases and J lost 7 bases. Germline V lookup: CDR1 MGHRA, CDR2 YSYEKL. The CDR3 has 15 amino acids. CDR3 region: CASSQQGTGEQPQHF. The CDR3 nucleotides are TGCGCCAGCAGCCAACAAGGGACAGGGGAACAGCCCCAGCATTTT.

The chain couples TRBV7-9 to TRBJ1-6; 8 nucleotides match TRBD1. Germline trimming cut 4 bases from V and 0 bases from J; bases unmatched to any gene: 2. This CDR3 comprises 16 residues. CDR1 is SEHNR and CDR2 is FQNEAQ in the germline V gene (reference sequence). The CDR3 is CASSWDRTSYNSPLHF. CDR3 bases: TGTGCCAGCAGCTGGGACAGGACCTCCTATAATTCACCCCTCCACTTT.

This chain connects TRBV5-1 to TRBJ1-2; a possible D gene is TRBD1 (5 bases). CDR3 size: 14 residues. Germline CDR1 is SGHRS and CDR2 is YFSETQ. V was pared by 4 bases and J by 7 bases, with 17 bases between. The CDR3 reads CASSGNRLGTGYTF. In nucleotides, the CDR3 is TGCGCCAGCAGCGGGAACAGGTTAGGTACTGGCTACACCTTC.

This clone appeared a single time. The chain combines TRBV5-1 with TRBJ1-3; the D is unclear. Deletions cut 0 bases from V and 0 bases from J, with 4 bases between. Germline CDR1 is SGHRS and CDR2 is YFSETQ. This CDR3 region has 14 residues. The CDR3 region is CASSLELSGNTIYF. CDR3 DNA: TGCGCCAGCAGCTTGGAACTCTCTGGAAACACCATATATTTT.

The rearrangement links TRBV30 to TRBJ1-1, with no clear D. V lost 5 bases, J lost 4 bases, and 14 bases lay in between. The CDR3 extends over 13 amino acids. Germline CDR1 is GTSNPN and CDR2 is SVGIG (reference sequence). This chain's CDR3 is CAWATGKVTEAFF. CDR3 in DNA: TGTGCCTGGGCCACGGGGAAGGTCACTGAAGCTTTCTTT.

This chain uses TRBV3-1 (or the pseudogene TRBV3-2) with TRBJ1-1, with D hard to call. The V and J ends lost 3 bases and 1 base respectively, with 9 bases between them. In germline, CDR1 is LGHDT, CDR2 YNNKEL (reference sequence). The CDR3 runs 14 residues. CDR3 nucleotides: TGTGCCAGCAGCCAGGAGTCACGGAACACTGAAGCTTTCTTT. This encodes CASSQESRNTEAFF.

The chain joins TRBV7-3 to TRBJ2-1, with D perhaps matching TRBD2 (6 bases). Germline V CDR1 and CDR2: SGHTA, FQGTGA. V lost 7 bases and J lost 9, with 22 bases in between. The CDR3 has 15 residues. CDR3 loop: CASTPEVAAWGEQFF. The DNA of the CDR3 is TGTGCCAGCACCCCCGAGGTAGCGGCCTGGGGTGAGCAGTTCTTC. The full variable domain, its missing parts supplied by reference TRBV7-3 and TRBJ2-1, is GAGVSQTPSNKVTEKGKYVELRCDPISGHTALYWYRQSLGQGPEFLIYFQGTGAADDSGLPNDRFFAVRPEGSVSTLKIQRTERGDSAVYLCASTPEVAAWGEQFFGPGTRLTVL.

This CDR3 is CASSFTSLGGMNTEAFF. CDR3 nucleotides: TGTGCCAGCAGTTTTACATCCCTGGGGGGGATGAACACTGAAGCTTTCTTT. The rearrangement links TRBV27 to TRBJ1-1; weak D call: TRBD1 (5 bases). CDR1 is MNHEY, CDR2 SMNVEV, per germline (reference sequence). V lost 3 bases and J 0 bases, leaving 17 bases between the germline ends. The CDR3 is 17 residues long.